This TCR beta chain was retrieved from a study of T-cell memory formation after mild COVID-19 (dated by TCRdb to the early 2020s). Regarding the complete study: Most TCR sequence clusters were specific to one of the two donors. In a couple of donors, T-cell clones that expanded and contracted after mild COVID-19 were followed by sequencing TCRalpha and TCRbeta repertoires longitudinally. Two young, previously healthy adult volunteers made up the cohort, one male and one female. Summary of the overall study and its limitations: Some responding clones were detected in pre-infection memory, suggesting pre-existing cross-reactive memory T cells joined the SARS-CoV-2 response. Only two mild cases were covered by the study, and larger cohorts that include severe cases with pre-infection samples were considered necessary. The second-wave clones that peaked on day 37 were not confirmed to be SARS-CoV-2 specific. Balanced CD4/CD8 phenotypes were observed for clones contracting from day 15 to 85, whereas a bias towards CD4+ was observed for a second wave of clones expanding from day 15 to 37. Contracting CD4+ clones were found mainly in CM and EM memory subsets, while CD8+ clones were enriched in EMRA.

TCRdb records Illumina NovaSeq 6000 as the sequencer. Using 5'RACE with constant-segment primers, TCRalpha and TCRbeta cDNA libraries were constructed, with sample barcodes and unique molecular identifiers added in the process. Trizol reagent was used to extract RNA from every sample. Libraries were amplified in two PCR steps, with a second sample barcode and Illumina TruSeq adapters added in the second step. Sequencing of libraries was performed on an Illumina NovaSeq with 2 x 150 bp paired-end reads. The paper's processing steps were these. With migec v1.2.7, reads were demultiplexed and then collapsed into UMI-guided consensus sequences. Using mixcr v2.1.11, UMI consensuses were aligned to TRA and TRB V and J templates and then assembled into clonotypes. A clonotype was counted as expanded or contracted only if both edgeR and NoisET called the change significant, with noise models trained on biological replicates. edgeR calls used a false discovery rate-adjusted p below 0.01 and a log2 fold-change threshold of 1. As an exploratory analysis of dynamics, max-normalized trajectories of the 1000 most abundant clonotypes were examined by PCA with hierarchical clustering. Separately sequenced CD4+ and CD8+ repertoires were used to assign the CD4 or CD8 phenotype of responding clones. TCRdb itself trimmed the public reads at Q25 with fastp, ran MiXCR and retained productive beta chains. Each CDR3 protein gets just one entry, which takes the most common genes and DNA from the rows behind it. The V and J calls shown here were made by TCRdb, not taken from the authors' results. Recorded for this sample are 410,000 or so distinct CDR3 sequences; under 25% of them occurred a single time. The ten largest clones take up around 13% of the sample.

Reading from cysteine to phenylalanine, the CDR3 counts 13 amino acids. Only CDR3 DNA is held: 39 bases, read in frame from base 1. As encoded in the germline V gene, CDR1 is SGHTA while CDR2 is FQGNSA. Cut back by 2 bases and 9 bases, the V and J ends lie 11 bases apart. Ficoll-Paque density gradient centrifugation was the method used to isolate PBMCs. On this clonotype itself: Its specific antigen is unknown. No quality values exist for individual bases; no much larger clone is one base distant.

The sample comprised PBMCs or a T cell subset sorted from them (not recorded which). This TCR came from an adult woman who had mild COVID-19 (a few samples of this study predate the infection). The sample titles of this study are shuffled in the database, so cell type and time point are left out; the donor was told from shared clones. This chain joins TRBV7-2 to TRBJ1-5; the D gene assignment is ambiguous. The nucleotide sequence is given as TGTGCCAGCAGCTTACAGGACCGGCGGCCCCAGCATTTT. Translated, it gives CASSLQDRRPQHF.